This T cell receptor beta chain was sequenced in a study of radiotherapy plus CTLA-4 blockade in lung cancer. As concerns this clone: Its antigen is unknown.

Overall study findings and caveats: Tumor-derived TCR clones expanded in blood after radiotherapy plus ipilimumab.

TCRdb's copy holds only in-frame clones and misses some; the assay was immunoSEQ multiplex PCR. The table has 62,000 or so clones, roughly 78% seen once. J was trimmed by 2 bases and V by 0 bases; bases with no gene match: 7. The CDR3 runs to 16 residues. Germline CDR1 is SNHLY and CDR2 is FYNNEI. Each patient with chemo-refractory metastatic non-small-cell lung cancer was treated with focal radiation plus CTLA-4 blockade using ipilimumab. This receptor was obtained from a human donor with non-small cell lung cancer who had a complete response to radiotherapy plus ipilimumab. The material was peripheral blood, obtained from a patient treated with radiotherapy plus ipilimumab. V usage is TRBV2 and J usage is TRBJ2-7; TRBD2 matches 7 bases. CDR3 protein: CASSEAPRGGAYEQYF. CDR3 sequence (DNA): TGTGCCAGCAGTGAAGCCCCGCGCGGGGGAGCCTACGAGCAGTACTTC.